This record covers a single TCR beta chain. Its antigen is unknown. This record belongs to a study of cytomegalovirus exposure and HLA in healthy donors. Regarding the study as a whole: A later examination showed that TCR association rates differed by HLA locus, with DRB1 most and HLA-C fewest.

This CDR3 contains 14 residues. The germline V gene encodes CDR1 SGHRS and CDR2 YFSETQ. Losses at the gene ends were 1 base for V and 10 bases for J; bases not matched to a gene: 5. The study ran its PCR with 60 Vbeta and 13 Jbeta primers. Produced via immunoSEQ multiplex PCR; TCRdb's table is partial and in-frame only. Of some 180,000 clones in the sample, over 65% are singletons; the top ten hold around 3.7%. The receptor was derived from a man aged 35 to 55 in good health and CMV-seropositive. The material sequenced was PBMCs. This chain links TRBV5-1 with TRBJ2-1; 10 bases fit TRBD1. The CDR3 DNA follows: TGCGCCAGCAGCTTGTGGGGACAGGGGTCGGAGCAGTTCTTC. Protein sequence: CASSLWGQGSEQFF.